The rows below give T cell receptor beta chains drawn from one sample of a study of T cells in Graves' hyperthyroidism and ophthalmopathy. MiXCR, run by TCRdb on the multiplex PCR reads, gives a single entry per CDR3 protein. The sample contains fewer than 750,000 distinct CDR3 sequences, approximately 15% of which appear only once. Input material: blood. Source of these receptors: a woman between 50 and 59 years old with Graves' ophthalmopathy. Both conserved end residues are part of each CDR3. A D gene is named only where the DNA matches it firmly. Size tells how often a clone was seen (once, few, many) or the class of an expanded clone, and some rows leave it out.

many	.	TRBV20-1	TRBJ2-3	TGCAGTGCCCCTCTTCCCTACACAGATACGCAGTATTTT	CSAPLPYTDTQYF
.	.	TRBV3-1	TRBJ2-1	TGTGCCAGCAGCCTCCTAAGTAGGGGGGAAGAACTACCTCCCGACCCCTACAATGAGCAGTTCTTC	CASSLLSRGEELPPDPYNEQFF
few	TRBD1	TRBV27	TRBJ2-7	TGTGCCAGCACCCCCGGGACAGGGGTTAACGAGCAGTACTTC	CASTPGTGVNEQYF
many	.	TRBV7-3	TRBJ2-7	TGTGCCAGCAGCCCCGCCCACGCTAGGGCCGAGCAGTACTTC	CASSPAHARAEQYF
.	.	TRBV7-3	TRBJ2-3	TGTGCCAGCAGCCAGATGAGCACAGATACGCAGTATTTT	CASSQMSTDTQYF
many	TRBD1	TRBV27	TRBJ1-2	TGTGCCAGCAGTTTACGCGCGCAAATTGGGACAGGAGTTATCTATGGCTACACCTTC	CASSLRAQIGTGVIYGYTF
.	.	TRBV7-9	TRBJ2-1	TGTGCCAGCAGCCAGATGGCAGAGACCTACAATGAGCAGTTCTTC	CASSQMAETYNEQFF
.	TRBD1	TRBV19	TRBJ1-5	TGTGCCAGCAGGGGACAGAATAGCAATCAGCCCCAGCATTTT	CASRGQNSNQPQHF
few	TRBD1	TRBV28	TRBJ2-2	TGTGCCAGCAGTTGGGACAGGGGCACCGGGGAGCTGTTTTTT	CASSWDRGTGELFF
many	.	TRBV20-1	TRBJ2-7	TGCAGTGCTAGTCCCCTTTATGAGGGAGGACTCTCCTACGAGCAGTACTTC	CSASPLYEGGLSYEQYF
few	.	TRBV5-5	TRBJ2-7	TGTGCCAGCAGCACATACAGGGACCAATTCTACGAGCAGTACTTC	CASSTYRDQFYEQYF
many	.	TRBV18	TRBJ2-1	TGTGCCAGCTCACCACTGGCGGTCTACAATGAGCAGTTCTTC	CASSPLAVYNEQFF
.	.	TRBV9	TRBJ1-1	TGTGCCAGCAGCGTAGTCAGAGGAAACACTGAAGCTTTCTTT	CASSVVRGNTEAFF
.	.	TRBV12-5	TRBJ1-2	TGTGCTAGTGGCTTGGGGAGTTGGGCAGGGAACTATGGCTACACCTTC	CASGLGSWAGNYGYTF
many	TRBD1	TRBV12-3/TRBV12-4	TRBJ2-1	TGTGCCAGCAGGATCGGGACAGGGAGTTTCGATGAGCAGTTCTTC	CASRIGTGSFDEQFF
many	TRBD1	TRBV18	TRBJ1-5	TGTGCCAGCTCACAGCGTACGGACAGGGGTGGCAATCAGCCCCAGCATTTT	CASSQRTDRGGNQPQHF
once	.	TRBV19	TRBJ2-5	TGTGCCAGTAGTATTTTACAGGGAGTGGGAGAGACCCAGTACTTC	CASSILQGVGETQYF
.	.	TRBV14	TRBJ2-7	TGTGCCAGCAGCCAATTGGGTATCGCCTACGAGCAGTACTTC	CASSQLGIAYEQYF
.	TRBD1	TRBV5-5	TRBJ2-6	TGTGCCAGCAGCTTGTTCGGGACAGCCTCCTCTGGGGCCAACGTCCTGACTTTC	CASSLFGTASSGANVLTF
many	.	TRBV3-1	TRBJ2-7	TGTGCCAGCAGCCCTAGAGGAACCAGGGCTGAGGAGCAGTACTTC	CASSPRGTRAEEQYF
.	.	TRBV4-1	TRBJ2-3	TGCGCCAGCAGCCAAGTAGCAGGAGCAGCCCGCAATACAGATACGCAGTATTTT	CASSQVAGAARNTDTQYF
.	TRBD1	TRBV19	TRBJ1-1	TGTGCCAGTAGTGGCCATTTGGGACAGGGGGACAAGAACACTGAAGCTTTCTTT	CASSGHLGQGDKNTEAFF
few	.	TRBV4-3	TRBJ2-6	TGCGCCAGCAGCCAAGATCCTGCAGGGGAGGTTCCCGGGGCCAACGTCCTGACTTTC	CASSQDPAGEVPGANVLTF
many	.	TRBV20-1	TRBJ1-2	TGCAGTGCTAGTTTAGCCAGTCATGGCTACACCTTC	CSASLASHGYTF
many	.	TRBV20-1	TRBJ1-1	TGCAGTGCACGGGGGGACTATGCAACTGAAGCTTTCTTT	CSARGDYATEAFF
many	TRBD2	TRBV7-9	TRBJ2-7	TGTGCCAGCAGCCCGGGGCGGGGGGAGCAGTACTTC	CASSPGRGEQYF